Shown below are 9 T cell receptor beta chains from a single sample sequenced in a study of Ad26.COV2.S vaccination and SARS-CoV-2 variants. Treatment described: approximately 18 received Ad26.COV2.S at low or high dose, single or two shots; about 5 received placebo; per-sample allocation not given. Repertoires come from day 63 after the first vaccine or placebo injection. Some clones are missing from TCRdb's copy, which holds only in-frame ones; the method was immunoSEQ multiplex PCR. Of 440,000 or so clones in the sample, 89% were seen once. This material consisted of peripheral blood, taken in a trial of Ad26.COV2.S vaccine versus placebo. All receptors come from a person aged 18-60 years who received the Ad26.COV2.S COVID-19 vaccine or a placebo.

The V and J genes are TRBV27 and TRBJ2-3; no clear D gene. Trimming took off 6 bases at V and 2 bases at J, with 12 bases between the two ends. The CDR3 length is 14 residues. CDR1 and CDR2 (germline): MNHEY, SMNVEV (reference sequence). Here the CDR3 reads CASSNIDATDTQYF. The CDR3 DNA reads TGTGCCAGCAGCAATATTGATGCCACAGATACGCAGTATTTT.

The rearrangement joins TRBV6-9 to TRBJ1-5, with a possible D match to TRBD1 (5 bases). The CDR3 has 16 amino acids. The germline CDR1 and CDR2 sequences are MNHGY and SVAAGI. Trimming took off 6 bases at V and 4 bases at J, with 19 bases between the two ends. The CDR3 nucleotides are TGTGCCAGCAGGATAACCCACAGGCTAGGAAATCAGCCCCAGCATTTT. Translating gives CASRITHRLGNQPQHF.

This chain links TRBV28 with TRBJ1-6; D gene unclear. The germline CDR1 and CDR2 sequences are MDHEN and SYDVKM. Trimming left V 0 bases short and J 9 bases short, with 18 bases between. This CDR3 spans 17 amino acids. CDR3 in amino acids: CASSLWGKFRASSPLHF. The CDR3 DNA reads as TGTGCCAGCAGTTTATGGGGGAAGTTTCGGGCGAGTTCACCCCTCCACTTT.

The chain uses TRBV11-2 and TRBJ1-2, with D unresolved. The germline V gene has CDR1 SGHAT and CDR2 FQNNGV. CDR3 length equals 15 residues. Trimming cost V 3 bases and J 5 bases, with 16 bases left between them. In DNA, the CDR3 is TGTGCCAGCAGCTTTGGGTCAGAACGGGATTATGGCTACACCTTC. Translation: CASSFGSERDYGYTF.

This clone was seen just once. This sequence joins TRBV2 and TRBJ2-5; the match to TRBD1 covers 8 bases. Germline-derived CDR1 and CDR2 are SNHLY and FYNNEI. This CDR3 comprises 13 residues. The junction had 2 bases not matched to a gene; V was cut back by 5 bases and J by 3 bases. CDR3 nucleotides: TGTGCCAGCAGTCCGGACAGGGAAGAGACCCAGTACTTC. Residues: CASSPDREETQYF.

The rearrangement joins TRBV10-1 to TRBJ2-7; D is possibly TRBD1 or TRBD2 (5 bases each). Germline CDR1 is WNHNN and CDR2 is SYGVQD (reference sequence). The CDR3 consists of 15 residues. Trimming left V 4 bases short and J 1 base short, with 14 bases between. This CDR3 reads CASSAPRDVSYEQYF. The CDR3 DNA is TGCGCCAGCAGTGCTCCCCGGGACGTTTCCTACGAGCAGTACTTC.

The chain uses TRBV19 and TRBJ2-1; maybe TRBD2 (5 bases). The V end lost 3 bases, the J end lost 0 bases, and 9 bases lay between the germline ends. This CDR3 spans 15 amino acids. Germline V gene sequence: CDR1 LNHDA, CDR2 SQIVND (reference sequence). The CDR3 sequence: CASSIGISSYNEQFF. The CDR3 DNA reads TGTGCCAGTAGTATCGGGATTAGCTCCTACAATGAGCAGTTCTTC.

The rearrangement uses TRBV7-8 and TRBJ2-7, with 8 nucleotides matching TRBD2. CDR1 is SGHVS, CDR2 FQNEAQ, per germline. V dropped 7 bases and J dropped 0; count of bases not matched to a gene: 8. CDR3 length: 15 amino acids. The CDR3 DNA sequence: TGTGCCAGCACCCAGGGACTAGAACCCTCCTACGAGCAGTACTTC. As protein: CASTQGLEPSYEQYF.

CDR3 DNA sequence: TGTGCCAGCAGCCGCAAAGCGGGAGGTGAAAATTGGGCGCAGTATTTT. It encodes CASSRKAGGENWAQYF. The rearrangement links TRBV7-2 to TRBJ2-3; 9 bases align to TRBD2. The CDR3 is made up of 16 amino acids. V trimming: 5 bases; J trimming: 10 bases; junction bases outside the gene matches: 16. Per germline, CDR1 SGHTA and CDR2 FQGNSA.